These T cell receptor beta chains were read from a single sample in a study of blood T cells in healthy people across ages. Via MiXCR, TCRdb re-called the 5' RACE reads, giving one row per CDR3 protein. There are about 800,000 distinct CDR3 sequences in the sample; about 46% occur only once, and 15% to 20% lies in the top ten. Sequencing was done on a sample of blood. The receptor source for this set is an older man in good health. The CDR3 runs from the conserved cysteine through the conserved F or W. The D gene is left open where the match is weak. Clone size is not always given. Where it is, it says once, few, many or a class for expanded clones.

TRBV11-2,TRBD2,TRBJ2-3,many,TGTGCCAGCAGCTTAGGGACTAGCTTTATCACAGATACGCAGTATTTT,CASSLGTSFITDTQYF
TRBV6-1,NA,TRBJ1-1,NA,TGTGCCAGCAGTGCCACCGGGACCGCCTACAGGAATGGAGCTTTCTTT,CASSATGTAYRNGAFF
TRBV10-3,NA,TRBJ2-3,NA,TGTGCCATCAGTGTACAGGCAGGCACAGATACGCAGTATTTT,CAISVQAGTDTQYF
TRBV6-8,TRBD2,TRBJ2-7,few,TGTGCCAGCAGTTACTCCCCGTACAGCGGGAGAAGCTACGAGCAGTACTTC,CASSYSPYSGRSYEQYF
TRBV20-1,NA,TRBJ2-5,once,TGCAGTGCTAGAGACGCCCTCGGTAGAAGCTCCTACAATGAGCAGTACTTC,CSARDALGRSSYNEQYF
TRBV9,TRBD1,TRBJ2-1,once,TGTGCCAGCAGCGTAGTGGGGGACAGGATATACAATGAGCAGTTCTTC,CASSVVGDRIYNEQFF
TRBV7-2,NA,TRBJ2-1,once,TGTGCCAGCAGCCCCCTTTCTCGGACCCAGAGTAATGAGCAGTTCTTC,CASSPLSRTQSNEQFF
TRBV12-3/TRBV12-4,TRBD2,TRBJ2-1,NA,TGTGCCAGCAGTTTGGCCTTAGCGGGAGTGAGGGCCAATGAGCAGTTCTTC,CASSLALAGVRANEQFF
TRBV25-1,NA,TRBJ2-5,NA,TGTGCCAGCAGCCCTGGGGATTTACAAGAGACCCAGTACTTC,CASSPGDLQETQYF
TRBV19,NA,TRBJ2-3,few,TGTGCCAGTAGTATTGCGGGGACCAAGTCAGATACGCAGTATTTT,CASSIAGTKSDTQYF
TRBV5-1,NA,TRBJ2-7,NA,TGCGCCAGCAGCTTGGTGGGGGGCGACGACGAGCAGTACTTC,CASSLVGGDDEQYF
TRBV4-3,TRBD1,TRBJ1-5,few,TGCGCCAGCAGCCAAAATACAGGGGAGCAGCCCCAGCATTTT,CASSQNTGEQPQHF
TRBV11-3,NA,TRBJ2-3,NA,TGTGCCAGCAGCTTAGGGTCCACTGGAGATACGCAGTATTTT,CASSLGSTGDTQYF
TRBV10-3,TRBD2,TRBJ2-7,NA,TGTGCCATCAGTGAGTCGCTATCCCGGACTAGCGGCTACGAGCAGTACTTC,CAISESLSRTSGYEQYF
TRBV27,TRBD2,TRBJ2-5,NA,TGTGCCAGCAGTCCATCCACTAGCGCCCTGAGTCGGGAGCAGTACTTC,CASSPSTSALSREQYF
TRBV20-1,NA,TRBJ2-1,NA,TGCAGTGCTAGAGGTACGGGCGGCCCAGGCGATGAGCAGTTCTTC,CSARGTGGPGDEQFF
TRBV5-6,NA,TRBJ1-2,NA,TGTGCCGGCAGCCGGACAGCTTATGGCTACACCTTC,CAGSRTAYGYTF
TRBV27,TRBD1,TRBJ1-2,NA,TGTGCCAGCAGTCGCCGAACAACAGGGGAGGGTGGCTACACCTTC,CASSRRTTGEGGYTF
TRBV20-1,TRBD1,TRBJ2-5,NA,TGCAGTGCCAGGGTTAGGGGGCGGGAGACCCAGTACTTC,CSARVRGRETQYF
TRBV6-7,TRBD1,TRBJ2-7,NA,TGTGCCAGCAGTTACCTCAACCGACAGGGCCCCCACGAGCAGTACTTC,CASSYLNRQGPHEQYF
TRBV10-3,TRBD1,TRBJ2-6,NA,TGTGCCATCAGTGAGGACAGGGGGCTTTCTGGGGCCAACGTCCTGACTTTC,CAISEDRGLSGANVLTF
TRBV20-1,NA,TRBJ1-2,NA,TGCAGTGCTAGAGCCCCCGGAGGGGCGAATGGCTACACCTTC,CSARAPGGANGYTF
TRBV24-1,TRBD2,TRBJ2-5,NA,TGTGCCACGTGGCGGGAGGAGACCTACAATGAGCAGTACTTC,CATWREETYNEQYF
TRBV6-4,NA,TRBJ1-2,many,TGTGCCAGCAGTCAAGGGTGGGGAGACGGCTACACCTTC,CASSQGWGDGYTF
TRBV12-3/TRBV12-4,TRBD2,TRBJ2-7,few,TGTGCCAGCAGTGGGGCCCCTAGCGGGAGGGACGAGCAGTACTTC,CASSGAPSGRDEQYF
TRBV5-1,NA,TRBJ2-7,NA,TGCGCCAGCAGCCTGGGACGCGCCGAGCAGTACTTC,CASSLGRAEQYF
TRBV12-3/TRBV12-4,NA,TRBJ2-1,few,TGTGCCAGCAGCCGACAGGGAGGCTACAATGAGCAGTTCTTC,CASSRQGGYNEQFF
TRBV20-1,NA,TRBJ2-1,NA,TGCAGTGCCCTAATCAGGGGGGGGAGACTGACCCAGTTCTTC,CSALIRGGRLTQFF
TRBV27,TRBD1,TRBJ2-3,few,TGTGCCAGCAGTTCACGGGGGACAGGGTGGACAGATACGCAGTATTTT,CASSSRGTGWTDTQYF
TRBV6-2/TRBV6-3,TRBD2,TRBJ2-7,NA,TGTGCCAGCAGAGTACCGGGACTAGCGTTCTACGTGCAGTACTTC,CASRVPGLAFYVQYF
TRBV28,NA,TRBJ1-2,many,TGTGCCAGCAGCCTTTCCGTAGAGGATTACTATGGCTACACCTTC,CASSLSVEDYYGYTF
TRBV29-1,TRBD2,TRBJ2-7,NA,TGCAGCGTTGAAGATGGACTAGCGGGGAATACCTACGAGCAGTACTTC,CSVEDGLAGNTYEQYF
TRBV3-1,TRBD1,TRBJ1-1,NA,TGTGCCAGCAGCCCCCTTTTGGGACAGGGAAACTCTAGGGCTTTCTTT,CASSPLLGQGNSRAFF
TRBV7-9,NA,TRBJ1-6,NA,TGTGCCAGCAGCTTAGGGGCGAATAATTCACCCCTCCACTTT,CASSLGANNSPLHF
TRBV6-5,NA,TRBJ1-4,NA,TGTGCCAGCAGTAAGGACAGAGGGGCTTATGAAAAACTGTTTTTT,CASSKDRGAYEKLFF
TRBV20-1,NA,TRBJ1-1,NA,TGCAGTGCTAGAGATTATGCAACGGGGGGCACTGAAGCTTTCTTT,CSARDYATGGTEAFF
TRBV2,NA,TRBJ2-5,once,TGTGCCAGCAGTGAAGCGCTCTTGGGAGAGACCCAGTACTTC,CASSEALLGETQYF
TRBV20-1,NA,TRBJ2-7,NA,TGCAGTGCCGAGGGCTACAAAACTAGAAACTACGAGCAGTACTTC,CSAEGYKTRNYEQYF
TRBV20-1,NA,TRBJ2-3,few,TGCAGTGCTAGAGATTCGATACGGGCAAGCACAGATACGCAGTATTTT,CSARDSIRASTDTQYF
TRBV5-6,TRBD1,TRBJ2-2,NA,TGTGCCAGCAGCCCGTACGCGACAGGGGGCACCGGGGAGCTGTTTTTT,CASSPYATGGTGELFF
TRBV11-2,NA,TRBJ2-3,few,TGTGCCAGCAGCTTAGAGGGCTCACGAGGAGATACGCAGTATTTT,CASSLEGSRGDTQYF
TRBV2,NA,TRBJ2-7,few,TGTGCCAGCAGTGAAAGTAGCTTCAGCAACGAGCAGTACTTC,CASSESSFSNEQYF
TRBV30,TRBD1,TRBJ2-5,NA,TGTGCCTGGAGTTTAGACAGGGGCCAAGAGACCCAGTACTTC,CAWSLDRGQETQYF
TRBV28,NA,TRBJ2-1,NA,TGTGCCAGCAGAGGCCTCGGGGATAATGAGCAGTTCTTC,CASRGLGDNEQFF